These 7 T cell receptor beta chains originate from one sample sequenced in a study of blood T cell repertoires in COVID-19. This table comes from immunoSEQ multiplex PCR, and its TCRdb copy is limited to in-frame clones, with some not included. This table holds approximately 140,000 clones, roughly four fifths found once. Sequencing input: peripheral blood. These receptors were obtained from a man aged 40-55 years with active or convalescent COVID-19.

Details on this clone: Within the sample, other DNA sequences also encode this same CDR3. V is TRBV9 and J is TRBJ1-1; D gene ambiguous. Germline V CDR1 and CDR2: SGDLS, YYNGEE. V lost 0 bases to trimming and J lost 1 base, with 4 bases between them. The CDR3 loop spans 13 amino acids. The CDR3 DNA follows: TGTGCCAGCAGCGTAGCGGGGAACACTGAAGCTTTCTTT. This gives the protein CASSVAGNTEAFF.

V gene TRBV11-2 combines with J gene TRBJ1-1; 8 nucleotides align to TRBD1. The germline gives CDR1 SGHAT, CDR2 FQNNGV. After removal of 5 bases from V and 4 bases from J, the junction contained 15 bases not matched to a gene. The CDR3 runs to 17 residues. The CDR3 is CASSRQGAGSMVTEAFF. The CDR3 region has the DNA TGTGCCAGCAGCAGGCAGGGGGCGGGGAGTATGGTCACTGAAGCTTTCTTT.

This chain connects TRBV4-2 to TRBJ1-6, with D unresolved. In germline, CDR1 is LGHNA, CDR2 YNFKEQ. This CDR3 comprises 15 residues. V shed 0 bases and J shed 5 bases, with 8 bases lying between them. CDR3 sequence: CASSQDWQDNSPLHF. CDR3 coding DNA: TGTGCCAGCAGCCAAGACTGGCAGGATAATTCACCCCTCCACTTT.

V usage is TRBV4-1 and J usage is TRBJ2-2; D unclear. The CDR3 is 15 residues long. CDR1 and CDR2 (germline): MGHRA, YSYEKL. Deletions cut 0 bases from V and 5 bases from J, with 10 bases between. The CDR3 protein is CASSQDTRPTGELFF. The CDR3 nucleotides read TGCGCCAGCAGCCAAGACACCAGGCCAACCGGGGAGCTGTTTTTT.

The rearrangement uses TRBV30 and TRBJ1-6, with TRBD1 matching over 7 bases. The CDR3 consists of 18 residues. With V trimmed by 2 bases and J by 0 bases, 10 bases remained unmatched. Per the germline V gene, CDR1 is GTSNPN and CDR2 is SVGIG (reference sequence). The CDR3 is CAWSSVKGGSSYNSPLHF. In nucleotides, the CDR3 is TGTGCCTGGAGTTCCGTGAAAGGGGGCAGCTCCTATAATTCACCCCTCCACTTT.

The chain is built from TRBV14 and TRBJ2-7, with 7 bases aligning to TRBD1. This CDR3 region has 17 residues. Germline lookup yields CDR1 SGHDN and CDR2 FVKESK. J gave up 0 bases and V 0 bases, and 8 bases lay outside the gene matches. The DNA for the CDR3 is TGTGCCAGCAGCCAAGATCGTCGGGACAGAAACTCCTACGAGCAGTACTTC. As protein: CASSQDRRDRNSYEQYF.

The chain is built from TRBV5-1 and TRBJ2-1; tentatively, D is TRBD2 (6 bases). V lost 0 bases and J 4 bases, leaving 11 bases between the germline ends. CDR1 is SGHRS and CDR2 is YFSETQ in the germline V gene. This CDR3 has 15 amino acids. In nucleotides, the CDR3 is TGCGCCAGCAGCTTGGCGGCGGGGATGTACAATGAGCAGTTCTTC. It is translated as CASSLAAGMYNEQFF.